This record looks at one T cell receptor beta chain sequence and its context. Its recognized antigen is unknown. One base away there is no much larger clone; base qualities are not given. Sequencing of the TRB variable region was done with the immunoSEQ hsTCRB v3.0 assay at survey level resolution. TRB sequencing targeted a depth of about 40,000-50,000 T-cell genomes per sample. An Illumina MiSeq with a v3 150-cycle kit was used to sequence the pooled TRB libraries. Per the authors' processing: Repertoire analysis was performed in R inside a reproducible Nextflow workflow that covered QC, data transformation and analysis. LymphoSeq2, an R package for exploring AIRR-Seq data, was used to implement the custom analyses. Several samples yielding fewer than 5000 total TRB sequences were excluded, leaving 150 to 200 analyzed HIV repertoires. Of the 188 retained HIV repertoires, about 59 were collected before and around 130 after ART initiation. Repertoires were downsampled to 5000 TRB nucleotide sequences, and summary statistics were averaged over 100 downsampling iterations. The analysis kept only TRB sequences whose CDR3 regions were at least seven amino acids long. Diversity was measured with a Shannon entropy-derived clonality score and the Gini coefficient. In the repertoire networks, any two of the top 5000 CDR3 amino acid sequences were connected whenever the two sequences differed by an edit distance of one. For TRB CDR3 amino acid sequences, GLIPH2 was used to predict antigen specificity groups and MHC restriction. To flag known CMV, EBV, HIV or tissue antigen associations, CDR3 amino acid sequences were matched against VDJdb and McPAS-TCR. Pre-ART, post-ART and control groups were compared with Wilcoxon signed-rank tests and Holm-Bonferroni correction. In TCRdb, the immuneACCESS table is reduced to in-frame sequences with V and J assigned. These tables do not hold every clone; where another copy was compared, an unresolved V gene accounts for under half, and the others remain unexplained. V, J and clone size are those of that table, while D and trimming were read from the DNA. The sample table contains more than 15,000 clones; only one count was recorded for around 80% of them. The ten largest clones capture approximately 7.8% of the sample.

To be included, a participant needed at least one PBMC sample from before ART initiation plus at least two post-ART samples. All participants with HIV were treated in the United States of America. Cryopreserved samples of about 0.95-10 million PBMC were thawed and washed before DNA extraction. At the time of the earliest PBMC sample, participants with HIV were aged between roughly 20 and 55 years. PBMC samples from each participant spanned 1-4 timepoints before ART initiation and 2-8 timepoints after ART initiation, with a median of 7 samples. Serial HIV viral load, CD4+ T-cell count, ART history and demographic data were obtained for every participant. Using a Qiagen kit on a QIAcube, genomic DNA was extracted from unsorted PBMC, with samples processed in batches of 12. This specimen comes from a study of long-term antiretroviral therapy in people with HIV (dated by TCRdb to the early 2020s). Turning to the overall study: The earliest samples were collected approximately a decade before the 2015 WHO recommendation for immediate ART, a period when ART was typically delayed until CD4 counts fell. A retrospective serial study tested whether changes in peripheral blood TRB repertoire composition and diversity were associated with ART initiation and durable HIV suppression. A total of around 200 cryopreserved PBMC samples were contributed to the cohort by 30 adults with confirmed HIV infection, with samples collected serially over a mean of roughly six years (range 1-12). Of the roughly 30 participants with HIV, 10 to 11 were female. No cross-contamination during QIAcube processing turned up in test extractions that ran a monoclonal T-cell line alongside around 32 polyclonal samples.

The full study reports these points: Because PBMC availability was limited, only the TCR beta chain was sequenced, with no alpha chain pairing. Because cell numbers in pre-ART samples were limited, unsorted PBMC were profiled instead of sorted CD4+ and CD8+ T cells. The samples were dated from the mid-2000s to the late 2010s, and the ART regimens that were used may be less effective than current ART regimens. The repertoire was dominated across all time points by expanded TRB clones identified before ART initiation, although this dominance was seen to fluctuate and to decrease in many PLHIV after ART. Starting ART was linked to a significant rise in TRB diversity, yet even after long-term ART the diversity remained significantly lower than in transplant donor controls. Inferences about post-ART repertoire changes are limited because no data were available on ART adherence, viral resistance or therapy changes. Narrower CDR3 length ranges were observed in HIV repertoires than in controls, and an antigen-experienced repertoire with only a slight naive shift after ART was suggested by the network structure.

This clonotype originated in a woman aged 35 to 49 with HIV. This specimen consisted of unsorted PBMCs, obtained at the start of antiretroviral therapy, before treatment.

The DNA is as follows: TGTGCCAGCAGTCCCAACACGGCTCGCCGTTCCGGCCAAGCTTTCTTT. Its coded protein is CASSPNTARRSGQAFF. Rearrangement joined TRBV2 to TRBJ1-1; the D gene identity is not certain. V loses 5 bases of germline sequence and J loses 9 bases, and the interval between the two ends is 25 bases. CDR1 and CDR2 were assigned from the germline V gene as SNHLY and FYNNEI. From the cysteine up to the phenylalanine, the CDR3 has a length of 16 residues. The only DNA kept is the CDR3, 48 bases in frame from the first base.